A selection of T cell receptor beta chains follows, all from one sample in a study of beta chain features in type 1 diabetes. Here immunoSEQ multiplex PCR was the method, and the copy in TCRdb shows in-frame clones only, minus some. Of a few hundred thousand clones detected, more than 11% appear once; the ten largest clones hold 0.019%. The sample consisted of naive CD4+ T cells from blood. These receptors were collected from a man under 40 with type 1 diabetes. The CDR3 runs from the conserved cysteine through the conserved F or W. D genes are given only for firm matches. Expanded clones get a size class; other rows say once, few or many, or leave the size out.

few,TRBV18,NA,TRBJ2-1,CASSPLRGQFF,TGTGCCAGCTCACCACTCAGGGGACAGTTCTTC
NA,TRBV11-3,TRBD2,TRBJ2-3,CASSLRTSGEDTQYF,TGTGCCAGCAGCCTCCGGACTAGCGGGGAAGATACGCAGTATTTT
few,TRBV6-1,TRBD1,TRBJ2-3,CASLDRGLDTQYF,TGTGCCAGTTTGGACAGGGGGCTTGATACGCAGTATTTT
few,TRBV2,NA,TRBJ2-6,CASSAAGAGANVLTF,TGTGCCAGCAGTGCAGCGGGCGCTGGGGCCAACGTCCTGACTTTC
few,TRBV6-1,NA,TRBJ2-3,CASSELPAAGGSDTQYF,TGTGCCAGCAGTGAACTTCCGGCCGCTGGGGGCTCAGATACGCAGTATTTT
few,TRBV7-2,TRBD1,TRBJ2-5,CASTKTTGQETQYF,TGTGCCAGCACCAAGACGACAGGGCAAGAGACCCAGTACTTC
NA,TRBV19,TRBD1,TRBJ1-1,CASSMDGQGVEAFF,TGTGCCAGTAGTATGGATGGACAGGGGGTTGAAGCTTTCTTT
few,TRBV5-4,NA,TRBJ1-2,CASSLVLGQNYGYTF,TGTGCCAGCAGCTTGGTGCTGGGGCAAAACTATGGCTACACCTTC
NA,TRBV4-2,NA,TRBJ1-1,CASSQETANTEAFF,TGTGCCAGCAGCCAAGAAACAGCTAACACTGAAGCTTTCTTT
NA,TRBV6-6,NA,TRBJ2-2,CASSYSTANTGELFF,TGTGCCAGCAGTTACTCGACAGCGAACACCGGGGAGCTGTTTTTT
few,TRBV11-2,TRBD2,TRBJ2-3,CASSRLALGTDTQYF,TGTGCCAGCAGCCGACTAGCGCTAGGCACAGATACGCAGTATTTT
few,TRBV4-2,TRBD1,TRBJ2-7,CASSQQGQGDYEQYF,TGTGCCAGCAGCCAGCAAGGACAGGGGGATTACGAGCAGTACTTC
few,TRBV18,TRBD1,TRBJ2-3,CASSLLDRADTQYF,TGTGCCAGCTCACTCCTTGACAGGGCAGATACGCAGTATTTT
NA,TRBV2,NA,TRBJ1-2,CASKGLRGGYTF,TGTGCCAGCAAAGGCCTCCGGGGTGGCTACACCTTC
NA,TRBV30,TRBD2,TRBJ2-7,CAWSPGLAVYEQYF,TGTGCCTGGAGTCCGGGACTAGCGGTCTACGAGCAGTACTTC
NA,TRBV4-1,NA,TRBJ1-5,CASSQALEQPQHF,TGCGCCAGCAGCCAGGCCCTGGAGCAGCCCCAGCATTTT
few,TRBV4-2,NA,TRBJ1-2,CASSQDEGDGYTF,TGTGCCAGCAGCCAAGATGAAGGGGATGGCTACACCTTC
NA,TRBV27,TRBD2,TRBJ2-1,CASSFDSPTGTSGEQFF,TGTGCCAGCAGTTTTGACAGCCCGACGGGGACTAGCGGAGAGCAGTTCTTC
NA,TRBV7-2,NA,TRBJ2-3,CASSLASGDTQYF,TGTGCCAGCAGCTTAGCGTCGGGAGATACGCAGTATTTT
NA,TRBV27,NA,TRBJ2-1,CASSLSGASYNEQFF,TGTGCCAGCAGTTTATCCGGTGCTTCCTACAATGAGCAGTTCTTC
few,TRBV4-1,NA,TRBJ2-4,CASSQGTQAKNIQYF,TGCGCCAGCAGCCAAGGGACACAAGCCAAAAACATTCAGTACTTC
few,TRBV5-1,TRBD1,TRBJ1-4,CASSLAAGQGSEKLFF,TGCGCCAGCAGCTTGGCCGCAGGACAGGGGAGTGAAAAACTGTTTTTT
few,TRBV10-3,NA,TRBJ2-5,CAISLTDQETQYF,TGTGCCATCAGCCTGACAGACCAAGAGACCCAGTACTTC
NA,TRBV21-1,NA,TRBJ1-1,CASSKGPSFRGTEAFF,TGTGCCAGCAGCAAAGGACCCTCGTTTAGGGGCACTGAAGCTTTCTTT
few,TRBV5-4,NA,TRBJ1-2,CASSLSGVLDGYTF,TGTGCCAGCAGCTTATCAGGGGTCCTAGATGGCTACACCTTC